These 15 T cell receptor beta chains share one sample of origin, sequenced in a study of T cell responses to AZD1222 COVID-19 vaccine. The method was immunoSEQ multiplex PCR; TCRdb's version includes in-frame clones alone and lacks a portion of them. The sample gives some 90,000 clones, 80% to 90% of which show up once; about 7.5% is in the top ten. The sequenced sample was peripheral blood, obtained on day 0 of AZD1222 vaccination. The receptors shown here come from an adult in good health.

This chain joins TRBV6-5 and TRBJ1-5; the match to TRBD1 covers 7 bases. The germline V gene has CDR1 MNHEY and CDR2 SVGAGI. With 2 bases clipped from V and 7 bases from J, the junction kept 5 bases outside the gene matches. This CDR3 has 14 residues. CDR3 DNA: TGTGCCAGCAGTTACCACCACAGGGGCCAGCCCCAGCATTTT. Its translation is CASSYHHRGQPQHF.

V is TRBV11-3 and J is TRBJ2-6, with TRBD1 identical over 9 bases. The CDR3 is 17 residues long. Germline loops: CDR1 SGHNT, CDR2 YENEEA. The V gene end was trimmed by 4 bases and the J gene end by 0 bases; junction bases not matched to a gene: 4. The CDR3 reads CASSSDRGSSGANVLTF. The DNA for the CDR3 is TGTGCCAGCAGCTCGGACAGGGGTAGCTCTGGGGCCAACGTCCTGACTTTC.

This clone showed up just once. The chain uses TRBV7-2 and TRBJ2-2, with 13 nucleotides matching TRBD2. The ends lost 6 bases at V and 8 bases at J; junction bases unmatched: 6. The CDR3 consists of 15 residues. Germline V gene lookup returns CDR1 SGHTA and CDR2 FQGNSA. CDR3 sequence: CASRLTSGGTGELFF. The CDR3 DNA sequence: TGTGCCAGCAGACTGACTAGCGGGGGGACTGGGGAGCTGTTTTTT.

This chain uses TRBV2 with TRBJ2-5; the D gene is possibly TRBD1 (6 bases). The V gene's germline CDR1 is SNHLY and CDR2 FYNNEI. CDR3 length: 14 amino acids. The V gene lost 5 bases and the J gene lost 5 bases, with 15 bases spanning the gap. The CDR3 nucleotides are TGTGCCAGCAGTCGGACAGCTTCTCATGAGACCCAGTACTTC. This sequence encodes CASSRTASHETQYF.

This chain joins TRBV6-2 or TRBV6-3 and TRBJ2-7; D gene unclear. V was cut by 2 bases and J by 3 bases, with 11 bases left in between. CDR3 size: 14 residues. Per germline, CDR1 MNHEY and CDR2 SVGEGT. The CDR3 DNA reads TGTGCCAGCAGTTACGGCCAGAACATCTACGAGCAGTACTTC. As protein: CASSYGQNIYEQYF.

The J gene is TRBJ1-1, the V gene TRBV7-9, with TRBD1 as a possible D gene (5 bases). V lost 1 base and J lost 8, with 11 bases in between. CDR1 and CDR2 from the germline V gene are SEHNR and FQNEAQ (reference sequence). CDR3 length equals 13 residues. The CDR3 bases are TGTGCCAGCAGCTTAGGAGGAGGGGAGGAAGCTTTCTTT. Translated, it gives CASSLGGGEEAFF. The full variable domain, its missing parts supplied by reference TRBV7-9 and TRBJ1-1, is DTGVSQNPRHKITKRGQNVTFRCDPISEHNRLYWYRQTLGQGPEFLTYFQNEAQLEKSRLLSDRFSAERPKGSFSTLEIQRTEQGDSAMYLCASSLGGGEEAFFGQGTRLTVV.

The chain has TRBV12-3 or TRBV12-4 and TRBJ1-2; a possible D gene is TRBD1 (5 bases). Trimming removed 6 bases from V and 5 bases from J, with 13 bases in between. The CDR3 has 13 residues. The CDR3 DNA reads TGTGCCAGCAGACCGACAGAAATATATGGCTACACCTTC. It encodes CASRPTEIYGYTF.

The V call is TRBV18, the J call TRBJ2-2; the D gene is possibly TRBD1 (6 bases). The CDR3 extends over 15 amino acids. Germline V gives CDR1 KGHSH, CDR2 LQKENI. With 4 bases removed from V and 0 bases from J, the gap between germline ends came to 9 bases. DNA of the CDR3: TGTGCCAGCTCACAGGGACAAACGAACACCGGGGAGCTGTTTTTT. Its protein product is CASSQGQTNTGELFF. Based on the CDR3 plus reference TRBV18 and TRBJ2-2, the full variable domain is NAGVMQNPRHLVRRRGQEARLRCSPMKGHSHVYWYRQLPEEGLKFMVYLQKENIIDESGMPKERFSAEFPKEGPSILRIQQVVRGDSAAYFCASSQGQTNTGELFFGEGSRLTVL.

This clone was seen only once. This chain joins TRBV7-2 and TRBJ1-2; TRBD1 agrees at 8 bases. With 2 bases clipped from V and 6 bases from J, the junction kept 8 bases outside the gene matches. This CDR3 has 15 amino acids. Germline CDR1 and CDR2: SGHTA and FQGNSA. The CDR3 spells CASSLRAGGVDGYTF. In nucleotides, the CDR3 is TGTGCCAGCAGCTTAAGGGCAGGGGGCGTGGATGGCTACACCTTC.

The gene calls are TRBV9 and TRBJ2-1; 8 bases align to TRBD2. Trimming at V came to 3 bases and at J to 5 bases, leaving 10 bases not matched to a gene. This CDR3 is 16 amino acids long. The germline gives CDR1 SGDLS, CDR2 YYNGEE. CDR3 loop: CASSALELAANNEQFF. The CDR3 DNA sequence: TGTGCCAGCAGCGCCCTTGAACTAGCGGCCAACAATGAGCAGTTCTTC.

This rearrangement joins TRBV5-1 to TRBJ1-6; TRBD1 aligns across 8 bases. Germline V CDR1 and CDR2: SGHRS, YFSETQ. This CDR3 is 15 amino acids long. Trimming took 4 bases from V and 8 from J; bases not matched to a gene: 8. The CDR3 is CASSPGTGAYSPLHF. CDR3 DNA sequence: TGCGCCAGCAGCCCCGGGACAGGTGCTTATTCACCCCTCCACTTT.

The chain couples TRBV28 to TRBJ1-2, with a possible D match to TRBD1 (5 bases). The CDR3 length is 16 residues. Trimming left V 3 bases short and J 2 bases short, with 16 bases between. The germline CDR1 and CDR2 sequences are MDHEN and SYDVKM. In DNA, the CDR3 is TGTGCCAGCAGTTTGGGAAGTAGGGGACGGAACTATGGCTACACCTTC. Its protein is CASSLGSRGRNYGYTF.

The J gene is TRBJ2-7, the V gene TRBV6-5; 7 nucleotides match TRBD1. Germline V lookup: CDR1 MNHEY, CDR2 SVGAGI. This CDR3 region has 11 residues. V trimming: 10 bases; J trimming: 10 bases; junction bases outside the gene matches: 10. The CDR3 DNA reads TGTGCCACCACCCGGGACAGACTCCAGTACTTC. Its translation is CATTRDRLQYF.

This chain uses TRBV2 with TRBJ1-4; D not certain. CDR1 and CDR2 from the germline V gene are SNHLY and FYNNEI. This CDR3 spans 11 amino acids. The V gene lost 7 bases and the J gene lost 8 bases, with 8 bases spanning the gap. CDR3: CASTPTEKLFF. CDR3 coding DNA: TGTGCCAGCACCCCCACAGAAAAACTGTTTTTT.

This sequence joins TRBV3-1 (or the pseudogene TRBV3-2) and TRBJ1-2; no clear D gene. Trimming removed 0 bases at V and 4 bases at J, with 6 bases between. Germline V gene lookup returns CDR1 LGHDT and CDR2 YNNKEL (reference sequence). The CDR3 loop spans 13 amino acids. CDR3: CASSQDRAYGYTF. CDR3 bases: TGTGCCAGCAGCCAAGATCGGGCCTATGGCTACACCTTC.